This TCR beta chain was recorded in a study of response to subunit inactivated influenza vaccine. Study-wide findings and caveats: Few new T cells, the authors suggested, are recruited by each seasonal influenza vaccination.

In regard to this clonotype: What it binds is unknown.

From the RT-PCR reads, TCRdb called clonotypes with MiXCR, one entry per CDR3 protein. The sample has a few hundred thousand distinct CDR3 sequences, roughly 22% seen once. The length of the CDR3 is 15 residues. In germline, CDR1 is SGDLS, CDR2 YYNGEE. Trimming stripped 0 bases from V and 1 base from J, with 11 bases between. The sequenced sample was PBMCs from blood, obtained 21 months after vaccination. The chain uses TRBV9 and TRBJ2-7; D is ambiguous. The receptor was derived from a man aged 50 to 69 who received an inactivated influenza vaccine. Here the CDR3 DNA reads TGTGCCAGCAGCGTAGAGGGCCACCGGTCCTACGAGCAGTACTTC. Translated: CASSVEGHRSYEQYF. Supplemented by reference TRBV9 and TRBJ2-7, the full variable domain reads DSGVTQTPKHLITATGQRVTLRCSPRSGDLSVYWYQQSLDQGLQFLIQYYNGEERAKGNILERFSAQQFPDLHSELNLSSLELGDSALYFCASSVEGHRSYEQYFGPGTRLTVT.